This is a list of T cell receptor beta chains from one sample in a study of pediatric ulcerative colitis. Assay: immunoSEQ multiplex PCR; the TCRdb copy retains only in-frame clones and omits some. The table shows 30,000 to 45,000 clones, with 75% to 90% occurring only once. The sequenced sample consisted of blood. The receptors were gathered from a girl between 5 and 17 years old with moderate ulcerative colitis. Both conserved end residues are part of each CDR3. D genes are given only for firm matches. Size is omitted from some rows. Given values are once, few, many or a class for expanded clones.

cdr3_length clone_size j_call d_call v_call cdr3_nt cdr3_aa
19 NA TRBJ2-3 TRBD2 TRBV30 TGTGCCTGGAGTCCCCCTGACCGGACTAGCGGAACCGTCACAGATACGCAGTATTTT CAWSPPDRTSGTVTDTQYF
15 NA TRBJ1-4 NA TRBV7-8 TGTGCCAGCAGCTTAGCACGGGGCCGCCGAGAAAAACTGTTTTTT CASSLARGRREKLFF
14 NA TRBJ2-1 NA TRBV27 TGTGCCAGCAGTTTACTAGGGCGCCCCAATGAGCAGTTCTTC CASSLLGRPNEQFF
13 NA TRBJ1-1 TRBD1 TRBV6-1 TGTGCCAGCAGTCTACAGGGGAGGACTGAAGCTTTCTTT CASSLQGRTEAFF
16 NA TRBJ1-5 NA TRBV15 TGTGCCACCAGCAGAGGGGGACTCGTTAGCAATCAGCCCCAGCATTTT CATSRGGLVSNQPQHF
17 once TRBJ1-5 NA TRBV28 TGTGCCAGCAGTTATGTCCAGGGAGTTAGGAGCAATCAGCCCCAGCATTTT CASSYVQGVRSNQPQHF
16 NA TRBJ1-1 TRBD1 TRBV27 TGTGCCAGCAGTATAAACCCCGGGACAGGGATAAAAGAAGCTTTCTTT CASSINPGTGIKEAFF
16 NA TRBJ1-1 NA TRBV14 TGTGCCAGCAGCCAAGGTTGGTGGGGAGGCAGCACTGAAGCTTTCTTT CASSQGWWGGSTEAFF
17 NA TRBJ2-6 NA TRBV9 TGTGCCAGCAGCGCCCAGGTTCGTGGGTCTGGGGCCAACGTCCTGACTTTC CASSAQVRGSGANVLTF
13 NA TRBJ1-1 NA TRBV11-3 TGTGCCAGCGGCAAAACCAGGGGCACTGAAGCTTTCTTT CASGKTRGTEAFF
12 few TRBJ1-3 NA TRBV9 TGTGCCAGCAAAGGGGACGGAAACACCATATATTTT CASKGDGNTIYF
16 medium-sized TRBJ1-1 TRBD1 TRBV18 TGTGCCAGCTCATCCTCAGGGGGTTCGTATAGCACTGAAGCTTTCTTT CASSSSGGSYSTEAFF
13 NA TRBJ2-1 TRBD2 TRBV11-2 TGTGCCAGCAGCTTAGAGCGGGGGATGAGGCAGTTCTTC CASSLERGMRQFF
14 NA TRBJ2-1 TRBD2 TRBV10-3 TGTGCCATCAGGGTTGCGGGAGAAACTAATGAGCAGTTCTTC CAIRVAGETNEQFF
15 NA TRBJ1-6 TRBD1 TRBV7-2 TGTGCCAGCAGCCGGGACAGTCGATATGATTCACCCCTCCACTTT CASSRDSRYDSPLHF
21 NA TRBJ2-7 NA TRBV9 TGTGCCAGCAGCGTAGGTAGGGGGAACAGGGCCAGGAAACACCTACGAGCTTTGCAGTACTTC CASSVGRGNRARKHLRALQYF
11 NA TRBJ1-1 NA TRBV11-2 TGCAGGGTGGACAGCCCACATGAAGCTTTCTTT CRVDSPHEAFF
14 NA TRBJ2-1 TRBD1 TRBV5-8 TGTGCCAGCAGCTTCGGGACAGGGGGTCATGAGCAGTTCTTC CASSFGTGGHEQFF
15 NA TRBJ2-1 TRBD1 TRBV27 TGTGCCAGCAGTTCCAGGGGGCACATGAACAATGAGCAGTTCTTC CASSSRGHMNNEQFF
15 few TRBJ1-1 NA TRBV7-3 TGTGCCAGCAGCCCACAACTCGGACAGAACACTGAAGCTTTCTTT CASSPQLGQNTEAFF
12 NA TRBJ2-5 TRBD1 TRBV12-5 TGTGCTAGTAGGGGGCTCCAAGAGACCCAGTACTTC CASRGLQETQYF
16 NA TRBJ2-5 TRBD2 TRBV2 TGTGCCAGCGCCGAACCTCGGGGGGGGTACCAAGAGACCCAGTACTTC CASAEPRGGYQETQYF
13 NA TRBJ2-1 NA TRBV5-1 TGCGCCAGCAGCTTGGAATTTGGCAATGAGCAGTTCTTC CASSLEFGNEQFF
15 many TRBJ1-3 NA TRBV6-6 TGTGCCAGCAGTTACTCGGGTGGTTTTGGAAACACCATATATTTT CASSYSGGFGNTIYF
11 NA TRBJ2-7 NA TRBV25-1 TGTGCCAGCAGTGCCTGGGGCGAGCAGTACTTC CASSAWGEQYF
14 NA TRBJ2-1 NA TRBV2 TGTGCCAGCAGTGAAGCAGGCCGGCAGGATGAGCAGTTCTTC CASSEAGRQDEQFF
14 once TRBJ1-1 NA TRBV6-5 TGTGCCAGCAGTTACGGGACTCCCAACACTGAAGCTTTCTTT CASSYGTPNTEAFF
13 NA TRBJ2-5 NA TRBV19 TGTGCCAGTAGTATAGAGGGGCTTTCGACCCAGTACTTC CASSIEGLSTQYF
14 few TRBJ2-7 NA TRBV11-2 TGTGCCAGCAGCCTGCGACAAGTCTCCTACGAGCAGTACTTC CASSLRQVSYEQYF
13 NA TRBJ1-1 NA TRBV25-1 TGTGCCAGCAGCAGGGGAGGTAACACTGAAGCTTTCTTT CASSRGGNTEAFF
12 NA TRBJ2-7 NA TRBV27 TGTGCCAGCACCCATCTTAAGGGGGAGCAGTACTTC CASTHLKGEQYF